Shown below are 2 T cell receptor beta chains from a single sample sequenced in a study of long-term antiretroviral therapy in people with HIV. Survey-level resolution applied to immunoSEQ assay v3.0. Produced via immunoSEQ multiplex PCR; TCRdb's table is partial and in-frame only. The sample lists about 34,000 clones; about 85% were seen once. Sequenced material: unsorted PBMCs, taken 1.1 years after starting antiretroviral therapy. These receptor sequences come from a man aged 18 to 29 with HIV.

V is TRBV7-6 and J is TRBJ2-7; TRBD1 matches 11 bases. The CDR3 totals 16 residues. Germline V gives CDR1 SGHVS, CDR2 FNYEAQ. Unmatched junction bases numbered 10, after V lost 5 bases and J lost 4 bases. DNA of the CDR3: TGTGCCAGCAGCGGGCGGACAGGGGGCGCGAGGTACGAGCAGTACTTC. Its protein is CASSGRTGGARYEQYF.

This sequence joins TRBV5-4 and TRBJ2-7; D is undetermined. The CDR3 is 14 residues long. Germline loops: CDR1 SGHNT, CDR2 YYREEE (reference sequence). Trimming removed 1 base at V and 5 bases at J, with 13 bases between. The DNA of the CDR3 is TGTGCCAGCAGCTTGTCAATAGGGTCCCACGAGCAGTACTTC. Protein product: CASSLSIGSHEQYF.